This T cell receptor (beta chain) emerged from a study of blood T cell repertoires in COVID-19. About the study: The United States, Italy and Spain supplied acute and convalescent COVID-19 samples.

Unmatched junction bases numbered 5, after V lost 0 bases and J lost 7 bases. The CDR3 extends over 17 amino acids. The V gene's germline CDR1 is LGHDT and CDR2 YNNKEL (reference sequence). The data were produced by immunoSEQ multiplex PCR, yet TCRdb's version contains in-frame clones alone and is incomplete. The table lists approximately 99,000 clones, roughly 85% of them singletons, with 2.4% in the top ten. The clonotype was recovered from a human donor in a cohort sampled during active COVID-19. The V gene is TRBV3-1 (or the pseudogene TRBV3-2), the J gene TRBJ2-2; 13 nucleotides line up with TRBD2. Sequencing was carried out using peripheral blood. CDR3 DNA sequence: TGTGCCAGCAGCCAAGAACTAGCGGGAGGGCCAGGCGGGGAGCTGTTTTTT. Its protein is CASSQELAGGPGGELFF.